The 13 T cell receptor beta chains listed next were all sequenced from one sample in a study of T cell clonality in common variable immunodeficiency (dated by TCRdb to the mid-2010s). The method was the immunoSEQ multiplex PCR assay. TCRdb re-hosts the immuneACCESS table, in-frame sequences only. Its copies lack some clones; in the studies checked, an unresolved V gene accounts for under half of them, and the cause for the rest is not known. This sample shows about 60,000 clones, and none of them turns up only once. In total, the top ten clones hold under 2% of the sample. Sequencing input: peripheral blood mononuclear cells. The receptors shown here come from a person aged 18 to 69 in good health.

This clone was recorded many times. The CDR3 end falls 3 residues outside the read, so it is completed with the germline J gene. The chain carries TRBV20-1 and TRBJ2-3; 8 bases line up with TRBD2. Germline lookup yields CDR1 DFQATT and CDR2 SNEGSKA (reference sequence). With 3 bases clipped from V and 4 bases from J, the junction kept 6 bases outside the gene matches. This CDR3 comprises 14 residues. The CDR3 spells CSASLREASDTQYF. CDR3 DNA, as far as it was read: TGCAGTGCTAGTCTGCGGGAGGCTTCAGATACG.

This clone has more than one count but fewer than ten. The read terminates 3 residues ahead of where the CDR3 ends, so the germline J gene completes it. The V and J genes are TRBV19 and TRBJ1-5, with TRBD1 identical over 9 bases. V lost 6 bases and J lost 5; bases outside the gene matches: 11. The CDR3 length is 16 residues. Germline CDR1 reads LNHDA; CDR2 reads SQIVND (reference sequence). The DNA read from the CDR3 is TGTGCCAGTAGCCCAACAGGGGGCGCCGGGCATCAGCCC. Translating gives CASSPTGGAGHQP. The CDR3 as a whole reads CASSPTGGAGHQPQHF.

This clone showed up many times. The sequence runs out 3 residues before the end of the CDR3; the remainder is reconstructed from the germline J gene. The chain uses TRBV4-1 and TRBJ1-5, with D possibly matching TRBD1 (5 bases). Trimming cost V 0 bases and J 5 bases, with 11 bases left between them. This CDR3 contains 15 residues. The germline CDR1 and CDR2 sequences are MGHRA and YSYEKL. Incomplete CDR3 DNA: TGCGCCAGCAGCCAAGATAGGGGTTCCCATCAGCCC. As protein: CASSQDRGSHQP. The full CDR3 protein is CASSQDRGSHQPQHF.

Many counts were recorded for this clone. The read finishes 3 residues shy of the CDR3 end, and the germline J gene is used to complete it. The chain couples TRBV20-1 to TRBJ2-4, with 10 bases that match TRBD2. The germline V gene encodes CDR1 DFQATT and CDR2 SNEGSKA (reference sequence). The V and J ends lost 3 bases and 2 bases, in that order; junction bases with no gene match: 4. The CDR3 has 15 amino acids. Partial CDR3 DNA: TGCAGTGCTAGGATGGGACTAGCGTCCAAAAACATT. Its translation is CSARMGLASKNI. The CDR3 in full is CSARMGLASKNIQYF.

This clone was found many times. The read comes to an end 3 residues before the CDR3 does, leaving the germline J gene to fill in the end. V is TRBV5-1 and J is TRBJ2-1; 7 bases match TRBD2. The CDR3 is 14 amino acids. V gave up 0 bases and J gave up 8 bases; unmatched junction bases: 5. CDR1 is SGHRS and CDR2 is YFSETQ in the germline V gene. CDR3 amino acids: CASSLGGSEHEQFF. The CDR3 bases that were read are TGCGCCAGCAGCTTGGGCGGGAGTGAACATGAG.

This clone was seen at least ten times. The read comes to an end 3 residues before the CDR3 does, leaving the germline J gene to fill in the end. The chain is built from TRBV10-3 and TRBJ2-5; D uncertain. The CDR3 spans 13 residues. CDR1 and CDR2 from the germline V gene are ENHRY and SYGVKD. Trimming removed 6 bases at V and 3 bases at J, with 11 bases between. The sequenced part of the CDR3 DNA is TGTGCCATCAGGGTTAGTCGCGAAGAGACC. Encoded protein: CAIRVSREET. The CDR3, in full, reads CAIRVSREETQYF.

The table lists this clone with many counts. The CDR3 end is not reached by the read, which stops 3 residues before it; the germline J gene fills it in. The chain links TRBV19 to TRBJ2-7; possible D gene TRBD1, 5 bases. The CDR3 contains 17 residues. Trimming removed 3 bases at V and 1 base at J, with 19 bases between. Germline V CDR1 and CDR2: LNHDA, SQIVND (reference sequence). CDR3 DNA (partial): TGTGCCAGTAGTATGTCTTGGACACAAGTTACTTCCTACGAG. Its translation: CASSMSWTQVTSYE. The whole CDR3 sequence reads CASSMSWTQVTSYEQYF.

This clone was observed many times. The CDR3 protein is CASRAGLASNEQFF. The covered CDR3 bases are TGTGCCAGCAGGGCCGGACTAGCTTCCAATGAG. The J gene is TRBJ2-1, the V gene TRBV6-4; 8 nucleotides align to TRBD2. The CDR3 end is not reached by the read, which stops 3 residues before it; the germline J gene fills it in. CDR1 is MRHNA, CDR2 SNTAGT, per germline. V trimming: 6 bases; J trimming: 6 bases; junction bases outside the gene matches: 7. This CDR3 comprises 14 residues.

This clone was detected ten times or more. The CDR3 is cut off 3 residues early in the read; its end comes from the germline J gene. The chain recombines TRBV19 with TRBJ2-2; 10 nucleotides align to TRBD1. Trimming cost V 7 bases and J 6 bases; bases outside gene matches: 8. The CDR3 totals 15 residues. CDR1 and CDR2 from the germline V gene are LNHDA and SQIVND (reference sequence). The CDR3 DNA, read in part, is TGTGCCAGTACTCGGACAGGGGGAATCGCCGGGGAG. Encoded protein: CASTRTGGIAGE. The CDR3 in full is CASTRTGGIAGELFF.

This clone occurred many times. With the read ending 3 residues before the CDR3 end, the germline J gene is used to fill in that end. The chain has TRBV2 and TRBJ2-2; TRBD1 aligns across 7 bases. CDR3 size: 15 residues. V shed 3 bases, J shed 6 bases, and the junction held 7 bases outside the gene matches. Germline CDR1 and CDR2: SNHLY and FYNNEI. CDR3 DNA (partial): TGTGCCAGCAGTGACTACGAACAGGGGTCCGGGGAG. Protein: CASSDYEQGSGE. The whole CDR3 region reads CASSDYEQGSGELFF.

This clone was recorded many times. The CDR3 goes on 3 residues after the read ends, and that part is filled in from the germline J gene. The chain has TRBV20-1 and TRBJ2-4, with D uncertain. Germline CDR1 reads DFQATT; CDR2 reads SNEGSKA (reference sequence). CDR3 length: 15 amino acids. Deletions cut 0 bases from V and 9 bases from J, with 18 bases between. The CDR3 spells CSARDIRSPGRIQYF. CDR3 DNA (partial): TGCAGTGCTAGAGATATAAGAAGCCCAGGTCGCATT.

This clone was detected many times. The read falls 3 residues short of the CDR3 end, and the missing part is taken from the germline J gene. V and J are TRBV5-1 and TRBJ1-1; D unclear. Germline CDR1 reads SGHRS; CDR2 reads YFSETQ. CDR3 length equals 13 residues. The ends were cut back, 0 bases at V and 7 bases at J, with 10 bases in the middle. This CDR3 is CASSLAPRLEAFF. The sequenced part of the CDR3 DNA is TGCGCCAGCAGCTTGGCCCCCAGGCTTGAA.

This clone was seen ten or more times. The read terminates 3 residues before the CDR3 end, so the remaining end is supplied by the germline J gene. This chain uses TRBV20-1 with TRBJ2-1; the D gene is possibly TRBD1 (5 bases). V dropped 0 bases and J dropped 5 bases, with 8 bases sitting between them. The CDR3 runs to 13 residues. Germline V gene data show CDR1 as DFQATT and CDR2 as SNEGSKA (reference sequence). The part of the CDR3 DNA that was read is TGCAGTGCTAGAGATTTCAGGGACAATGAG. Protein sequence: CSARDFRDNE. In full, the CDR3 is CSARDFRDNEQFF.